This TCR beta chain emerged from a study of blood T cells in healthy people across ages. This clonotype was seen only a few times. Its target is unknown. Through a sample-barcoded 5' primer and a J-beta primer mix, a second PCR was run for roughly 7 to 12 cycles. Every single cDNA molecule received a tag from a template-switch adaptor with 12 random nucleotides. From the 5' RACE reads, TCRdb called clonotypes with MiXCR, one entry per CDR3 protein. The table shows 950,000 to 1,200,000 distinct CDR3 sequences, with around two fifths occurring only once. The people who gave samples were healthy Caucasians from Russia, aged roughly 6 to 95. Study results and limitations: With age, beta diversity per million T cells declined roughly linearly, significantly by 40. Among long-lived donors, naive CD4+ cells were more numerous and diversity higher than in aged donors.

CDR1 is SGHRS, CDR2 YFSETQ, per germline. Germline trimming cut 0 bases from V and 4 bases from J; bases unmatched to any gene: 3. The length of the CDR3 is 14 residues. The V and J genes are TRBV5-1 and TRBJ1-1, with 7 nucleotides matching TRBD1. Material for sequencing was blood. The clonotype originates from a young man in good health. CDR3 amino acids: CASSLEPGGTEAFF. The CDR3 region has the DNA TGCGCCAGCAGCTTGGAGCCAGGGGGCACTGAAGCTTTCTTT.